These 10 T cell receptor beta chains share one sample of origin, sequenced in a study of blood T cell repertoires in COVID-19. TCRdb's table, derived via immunoSEQ multiplex PCR, lists solely in-frame clones and lacks some. This table holds about 300,000 clones, approximately 81% found once. Sample: PBMCs or T cells enriched from blood (not recorded which). All receptors derive from a woman aged 25 to 39 who had been exposed to COVID-19.

V usage is TRBV4-1 and J usage is TRBJ2-1; TRBD2 is a possible D gene (5 bases). V was cut by 6 bases and J by 5 bases, with 17 bases left in between. The V gene's germline CDR1 is MGHRA and CDR2 YSYEKL. The CDR3 runs 15 residues. The CDR3 region has the DNA TGCGCCAGCAGACCCCACGGGATTGGGGACAATGAGCAGTTCTTC. It is translated as CASRPHGIGDNEQFF.

This clone was observed a handful of times. This chain uses TRBV11-3 with TRBJ1-1; weak D call: TRBD1 (5 bases). V gave up 2 bases and J gave up 3 bases, with 7 bases separating them. CDR1 and CDR2 from the germline V gene are SGHNT and YENEEA. The CDR3 totals 13 residues. CDR3 in DNA: TGTGCCAGCAGCTTAAGGGGCTACACTGAAGCTTTCTTT. This sequence encodes CASSLRGYTEAFF.

V and J are TRBV28 and TRBJ1-1; 7 positions agree with TRBD1. V gave up 2 bases and J gave up 4 bases; unmatched junction bases: 4. CDR3 size: 14 residues. CDR1 is MDHEN, CDR2 SYDVKM, per germline. The CDR3 region has the DNA TGTGCCAGCAGTTTAACAGGGGCCCCCACTGAAGCTTTCTTT. It codes for CASSLTGAPTEAFF.

This clone appeared a few times. The chain recombines TRBV2 with TRBJ1-2; 8 nucleotides agree with TRBD1. Germline loops: CDR1 SNHLY, CDR2 FYNNEI. V lost 8 bases to trimming and J lost 4 bases; unmatched junction nucleotides: 6. The length of the CDR3 is 13 residues. Written as DNA, the CDR3 is TGTGCCAGCGGACGACAGGGGAGCTATGGCTACACCTTC. Its translation is CASGRQGSYGYTF. Together with reference TRBV2 and TRBJ1-2, the CDR3 gives the full variable domain: EPEVTQTPSHQVTQMGQEVILRCVPISNHLYFYWYRQILGQKVEFLVSFYNNEISEKSEIFDDQFSVERPDGSNFTLKIRSTKLEDSAMYFCASGRQGSYGYTFGSGTRLTVV.

This clone occurred once. The chain combines TRBV27 with TRBJ1-2; TRBD1 might be the D (6 bases). Germline lookup yields CDR1 MNHEY and CDR2 SMNVEV (reference sequence). With 5 bases removed from V and 3 bases from J, the gap between germline ends came to 13 bases. The CDR3 loop spans 14 amino acids. This chain's CDR3 is CASSNSDSHYGYTF. The CDR3 region has the DNA TGTGCCAGCAGTAACTCGGACAGCCACTATGGCTACACCTTC.

V gene TRBV19 combines with J gene TRBJ2-6, with D maybe TRBD1 (6 bases). CDR1 and CDR2 from the germline V gene are LNHDA and SQIVND (reference sequence). V dropped 4 bases and J dropped 0 bases, with 10 bases sitting between them. This CDR3 comprises 16 residues. CDR3 amino acids: CASSSRRGSGANVLTF. In DNA form, the CDR3 reads TGTGCCAGTAGTAGTCGCAGGGGCTCTGGGGCCAACGTCCTGACTTTC.

The chain links TRBV7-2 to TRBJ1-1, with D unresolved. CDR3 length: 15 residues. The germline V and J ends were trimmed by 3 bases and 2 bases, with 13 bases remaining between them. CDR1 and CDR2 from the germline V gene are SGHTA and FQGNSA. The CDR3 loop is CASSLPRVLNTEAFF. CDR3 sequence (DNA): TGTGCCAGCAGCTTGCCCCGGGTGCTAAACACTGAAGCTTTCTTT. Drawing the rest from reference TRBV7-2 and TRBJ1-1, the complete variable domain is GAGVSQSPSNKVTEKGKDVELRCDPISGHTALYWYRQSLGQGLEFLIYFQGNSAPDKSGLPSDRFSAERTGGSVSTLTIQRTQQEDSAVYLCASSLPRVLNTEAFFGQGTRLTVV.

The chain combines TRBV9 with TRBJ2-1, with TRBD2 matching over 12 bases. Germline CDR1 and CDR2: SGDLS and YYNGEE. J was trimmed by 6 bases and V by 3 bases; bases with no gene match: 7. This CDR3 contains 16 residues. Written as DNA, the CDR3 is TGTGCCAGCAGCGCCTCGACTAGCGGGAGCGTCAATGAGCAGTTCTTC. The encoded protein is CASSASTSGSVNEQFF. The whole variable domain, filled in from reference TRBV9 and TRBJ2-1, reads DSGVTQTPKHLITATGQRVTLRCSPRSGDLSVYWYQQSLDQGLQFLIQYYNGEERAKGNILERFSAQQFPDLHSELNLSSLELGDSALYFCASSASTSGSVNEQFFGPGTRLTVL.

J is TRBJ2-5 and V is TRBV7-2; 12 positions agree with TRBD2. Germline V gene data show CDR1 as SGHTA and CDR2 as FQGNSA. J was trimmed by 2 bases and V by 3 bases; bases with no gene match: 1. The CDR3 runs 15 residues. The CDR3 DNA sequence: TGTGCCAGCAGCTTCGGACTAGCGGGACAAGAGACCCAGTACTTC. Residues: CASSFGLAGQETQYF.

This clone was detected only once. The rearrangement joins TRBV28 to TRBJ2-3; 7 nucleotides agree with TRBD2. CDR3 length: 14 residues. Trimming at V came to 5 bases and at J to 2 bases, leaving 4 bases not matched to a gene. Germline CDR1 and CDR2: MDHEN and SYDVKM. CDR3 loop: CASSKSGITDTQYF. In DNA, the CDR3 is TGTGCCAGCAGTAAAAGCGGGATCACAGATACGCAGTATTTT.